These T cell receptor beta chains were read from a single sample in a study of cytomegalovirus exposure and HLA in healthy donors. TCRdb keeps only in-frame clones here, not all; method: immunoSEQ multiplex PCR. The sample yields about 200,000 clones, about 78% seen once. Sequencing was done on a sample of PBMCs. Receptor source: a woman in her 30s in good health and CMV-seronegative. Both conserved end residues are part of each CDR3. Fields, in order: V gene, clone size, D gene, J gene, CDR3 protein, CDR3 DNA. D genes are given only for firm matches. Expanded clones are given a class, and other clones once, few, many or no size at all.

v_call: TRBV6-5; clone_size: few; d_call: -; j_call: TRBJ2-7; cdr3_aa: CASSYGLPGLSSEQYF; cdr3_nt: TGTGCCAGCAGTTACGGACTCCCTGGATTGTCGTCCGAGCAGTACTTC
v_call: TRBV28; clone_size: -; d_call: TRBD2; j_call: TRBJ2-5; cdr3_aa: CASSLMGEGNQETQYF; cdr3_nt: TGTGCCAGCAGTTTAATGGGGGAGGGGAACCAAGAGACCCAGTACTTC
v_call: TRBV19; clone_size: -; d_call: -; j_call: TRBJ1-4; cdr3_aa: CASNRVNEKLFF; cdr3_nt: TGTGCCAGCAACAGGGTGAATGAAAAACTGTTTTTT
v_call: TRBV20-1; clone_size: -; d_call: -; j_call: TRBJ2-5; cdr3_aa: CSAPGTQYF; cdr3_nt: TGCAGTGCCCCCGGGACCCAGTACTTC
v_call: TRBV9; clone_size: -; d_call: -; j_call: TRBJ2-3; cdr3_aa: CASSVGGGGHTDTQYF; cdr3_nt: TGTGCCAGCAGCGTAGGGGGCGGGGGACACACAGATACGCAGTATTTT
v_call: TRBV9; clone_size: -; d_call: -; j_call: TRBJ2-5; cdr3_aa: CASSVGYGQETQYF; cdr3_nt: TGTGCCAGCAGCGTAGGGTACGGGCAAGAGACCCAGTACTTC
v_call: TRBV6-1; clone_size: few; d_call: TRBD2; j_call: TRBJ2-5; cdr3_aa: CASRGTSGETQYF; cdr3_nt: TGTGCCAGCAGGGGTACTAGCGGAGAGACCCAGTACTTC
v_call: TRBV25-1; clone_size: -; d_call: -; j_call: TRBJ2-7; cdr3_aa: CASSGGTYSYEQYF; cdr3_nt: TGTGCCAGCAGTGGGGGGACTTATTCCTACGAGCAGTACTTC
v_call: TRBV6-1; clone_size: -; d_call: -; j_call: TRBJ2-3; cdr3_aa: CASSEQTDVQYF; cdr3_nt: TGTGCCAGCAGTGAACAGACAGATGTGCAGTATTTT
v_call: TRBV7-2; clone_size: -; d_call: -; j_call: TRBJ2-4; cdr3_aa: CASSPTGENIQYF; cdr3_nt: TGTGCCAGCAGCCCTACCGGGGAAAACATTCAGTACTTC
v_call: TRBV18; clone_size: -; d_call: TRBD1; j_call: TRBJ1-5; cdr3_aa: CASSPGTGGYQPQHF; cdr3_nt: TGTGCCAGCTCACCCGGGACAGGGGGATATCAGCCCCAGCATTTT
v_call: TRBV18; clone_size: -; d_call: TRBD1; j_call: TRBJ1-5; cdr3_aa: CASSPPGTGAFQPQHF; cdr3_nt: TGTGCCAGCTCACCGCCCGGGACAGGGGCGTTCCAGCCCCAGCATTTT
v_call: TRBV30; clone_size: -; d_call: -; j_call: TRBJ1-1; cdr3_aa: CAWSVTGGAFF; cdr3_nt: TGTGCCTGGAGTGTCACCGGGGGAGCTTTCTTT
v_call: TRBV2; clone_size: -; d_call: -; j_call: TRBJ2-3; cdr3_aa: CASSELFAGSTDTQYF; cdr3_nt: TGTGCCAGCAGTGAATTGTTTGCCGGGAGCACAGATACGCAGTATTTT
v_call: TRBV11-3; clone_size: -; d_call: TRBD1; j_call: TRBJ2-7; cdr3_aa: CASSQASDRAYEQYF; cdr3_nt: TGTGCCAGCAGCCAAGCCTCGGACAGGGCCTACGAGCAGTACTTC